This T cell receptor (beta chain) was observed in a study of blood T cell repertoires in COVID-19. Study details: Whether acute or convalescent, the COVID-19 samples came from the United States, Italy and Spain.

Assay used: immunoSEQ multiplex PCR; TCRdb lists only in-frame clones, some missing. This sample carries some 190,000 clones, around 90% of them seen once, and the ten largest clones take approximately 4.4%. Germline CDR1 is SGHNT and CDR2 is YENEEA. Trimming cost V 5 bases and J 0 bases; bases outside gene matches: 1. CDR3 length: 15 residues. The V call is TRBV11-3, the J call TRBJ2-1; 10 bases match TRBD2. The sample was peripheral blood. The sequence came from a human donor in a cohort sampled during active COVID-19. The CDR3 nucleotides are TGTGCCAGCAGCCCTAGCGGGAGCTCCTACAATGAGCAGTTCTTC. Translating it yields CASSPSGSSYNEQFF.